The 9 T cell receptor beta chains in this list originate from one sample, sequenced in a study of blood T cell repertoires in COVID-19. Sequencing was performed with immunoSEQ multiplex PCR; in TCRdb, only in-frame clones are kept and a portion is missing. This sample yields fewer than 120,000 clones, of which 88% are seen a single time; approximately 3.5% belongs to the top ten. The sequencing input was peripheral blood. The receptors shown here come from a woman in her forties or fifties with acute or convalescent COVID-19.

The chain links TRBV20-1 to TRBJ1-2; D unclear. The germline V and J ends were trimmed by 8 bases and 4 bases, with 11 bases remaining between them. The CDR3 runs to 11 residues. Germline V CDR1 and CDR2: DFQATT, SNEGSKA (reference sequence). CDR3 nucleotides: TGCAGTAACCGAGCTTCCTATGGCTACACCTTC. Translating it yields CSNRASYGYTF.

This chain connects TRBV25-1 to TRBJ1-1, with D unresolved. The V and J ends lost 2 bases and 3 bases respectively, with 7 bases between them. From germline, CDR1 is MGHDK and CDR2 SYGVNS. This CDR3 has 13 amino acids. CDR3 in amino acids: CASSESGHTEAFF. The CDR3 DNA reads TGTGCCAGCAGTGAAAGCGGGCACACTGAAGCTTTCTTT.

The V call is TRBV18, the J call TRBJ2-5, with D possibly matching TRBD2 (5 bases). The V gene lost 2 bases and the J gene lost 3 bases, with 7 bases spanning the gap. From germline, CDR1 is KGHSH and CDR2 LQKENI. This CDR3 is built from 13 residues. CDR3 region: CASSPGRKETQYF. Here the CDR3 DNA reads TGTGCCAGCTCACCAGGGAGAAAAGAGACCCAGTACTTC. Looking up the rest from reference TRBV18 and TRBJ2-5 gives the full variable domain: NAGVMQNPRHLVRRRGQEARLRCSPMKGHSHVYWYRQLPEEGLKFMVYLQKENIIDESGMPKERFSAEFPKEGPSILRIQQVVRGDSAAYFCASSPGRKETQYFGPGTRLLVL.

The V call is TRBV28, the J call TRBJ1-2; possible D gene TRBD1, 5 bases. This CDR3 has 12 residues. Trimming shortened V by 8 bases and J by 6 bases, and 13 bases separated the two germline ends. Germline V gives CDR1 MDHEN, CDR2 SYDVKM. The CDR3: CASEDRPDGYTF. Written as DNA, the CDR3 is TGTGCCAGCGAAGACAGACCGGATGGCTACACCTTC.

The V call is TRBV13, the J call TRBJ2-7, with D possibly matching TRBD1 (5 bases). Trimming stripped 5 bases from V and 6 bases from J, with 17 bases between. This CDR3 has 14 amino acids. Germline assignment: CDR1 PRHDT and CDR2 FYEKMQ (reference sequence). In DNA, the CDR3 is TGTGCCAGCAGCACTAAGCAGGGCGCGGTCGAGCAGTACTTC. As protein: CASSTKQGAVEQYF.

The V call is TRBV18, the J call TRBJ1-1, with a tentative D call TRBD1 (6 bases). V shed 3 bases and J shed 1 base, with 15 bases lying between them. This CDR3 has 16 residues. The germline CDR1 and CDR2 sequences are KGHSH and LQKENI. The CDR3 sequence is CASSPFRGAANTEAFF. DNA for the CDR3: TGTGCCAGCTCACCGTTCCGGGGGGCTGCGAACACTGAAGCTTTCTTT.

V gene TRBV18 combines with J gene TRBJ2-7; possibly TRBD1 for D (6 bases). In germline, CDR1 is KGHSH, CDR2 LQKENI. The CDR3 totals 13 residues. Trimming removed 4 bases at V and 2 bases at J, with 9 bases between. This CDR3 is CASSLGQPYEQYF. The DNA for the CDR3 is TGTGCCAGCTCACTCGGACAGCCCTACGAGCAGTACTTC.

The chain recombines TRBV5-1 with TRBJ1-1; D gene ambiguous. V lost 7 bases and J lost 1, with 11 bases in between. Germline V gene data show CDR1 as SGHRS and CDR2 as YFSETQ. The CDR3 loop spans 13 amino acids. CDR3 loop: CASPGMRNTEAFF. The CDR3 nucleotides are TGCGCCAGCCCCGGGATGCGGAACACTGAAGCTTTCTTT.

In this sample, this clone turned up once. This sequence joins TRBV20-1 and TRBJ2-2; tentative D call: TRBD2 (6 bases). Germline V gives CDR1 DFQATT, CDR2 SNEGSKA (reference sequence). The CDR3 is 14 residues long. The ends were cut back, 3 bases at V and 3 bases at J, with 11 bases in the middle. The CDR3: CSASRGGYTGELFF. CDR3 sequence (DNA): TGCAGTGCTAGTCGGGGAGGATACACCGGGGAGCTGTTTTTT.